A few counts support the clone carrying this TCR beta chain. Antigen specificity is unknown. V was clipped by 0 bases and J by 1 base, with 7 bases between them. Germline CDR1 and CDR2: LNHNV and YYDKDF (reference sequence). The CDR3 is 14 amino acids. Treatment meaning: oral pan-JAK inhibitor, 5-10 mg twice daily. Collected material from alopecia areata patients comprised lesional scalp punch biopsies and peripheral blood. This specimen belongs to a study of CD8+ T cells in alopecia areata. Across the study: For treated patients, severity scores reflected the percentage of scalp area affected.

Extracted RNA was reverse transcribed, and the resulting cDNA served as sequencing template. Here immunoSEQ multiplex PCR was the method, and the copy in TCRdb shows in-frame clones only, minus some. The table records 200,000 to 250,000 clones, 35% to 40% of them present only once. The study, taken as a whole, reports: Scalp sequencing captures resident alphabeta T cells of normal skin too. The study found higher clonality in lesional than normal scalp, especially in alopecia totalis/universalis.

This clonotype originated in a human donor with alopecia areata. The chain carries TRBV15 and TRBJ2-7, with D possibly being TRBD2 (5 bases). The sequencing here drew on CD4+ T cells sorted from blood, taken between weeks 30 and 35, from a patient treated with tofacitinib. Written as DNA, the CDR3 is TGTGCCACCAGCAGAGATCGGACTTCCTACGAGCAGTACTTC. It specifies CATSRDRTSYEQYF. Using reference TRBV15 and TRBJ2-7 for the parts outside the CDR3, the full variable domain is DAMVIQNPRYQVTQFGKPVTLSCSQTLNHNVMYWYQQKSSQAPKLLFHYYDKDFNNEADTPDNFQSRRPNTSFCFLDIRSPGLGDTAMYLCATSRDRTSYEQYFGPGTRLTVT.